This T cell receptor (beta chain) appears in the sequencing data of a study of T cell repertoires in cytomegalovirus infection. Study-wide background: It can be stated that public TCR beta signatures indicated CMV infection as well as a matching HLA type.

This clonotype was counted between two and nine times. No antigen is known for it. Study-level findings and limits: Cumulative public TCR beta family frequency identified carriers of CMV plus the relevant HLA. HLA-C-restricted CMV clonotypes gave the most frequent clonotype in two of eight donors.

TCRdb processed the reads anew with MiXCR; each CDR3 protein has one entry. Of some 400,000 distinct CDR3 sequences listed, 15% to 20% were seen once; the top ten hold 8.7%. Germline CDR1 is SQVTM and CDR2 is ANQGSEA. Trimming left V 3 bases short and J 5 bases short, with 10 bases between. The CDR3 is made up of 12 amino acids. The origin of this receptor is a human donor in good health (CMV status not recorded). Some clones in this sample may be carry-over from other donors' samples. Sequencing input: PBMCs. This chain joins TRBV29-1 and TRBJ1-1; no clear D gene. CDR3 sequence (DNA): TGCAGCGTTGAGCCCTTGTCAACTGAAGCTTTCTTT. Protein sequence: CSVEPLSTEAFF.